The 22 T cell receptor beta chains below were found in one sample sequenced in a study of shared clonotypes between healthy human individuals. Assay: immunoSEQ multiplex PCR; the TCRdb copy retains only in-frame clones and omits some. The data show about 2.2 million clones, just under 95% seen once. CD8 cells classed as naive were CD45RO-negative and positively selected for CCR7, excluding terminally differentiated effector memory CD45RA+ cells. Sequenced material: naive CD8+ T cells from PBMCs. The receptors here all came from a man between 18 and 29 years old in good health. Some clones in this sample may be carry-over from other donors' samples.

This clone showed up just once. V is TRBV7-2 and J is TRBJ1-3; D is uncertain. Per germline, CDR1 SGHTA and CDR2 FQGNSA. V shed 8 bases and J shed 5 bases, with 16 bases lying between them. CDR3 size: 14 residues. The CDR3: CASGGPAGRNTIYF. The CDR3 DNA follows: TGTGCCAGCGGCGGGCCCGCGGGTAGAAACACCATATATTTT.

V and J are TRBV7-2 and TRBJ1-1; D is ambiguous. This CDR3 region has 14 residues. Germline CDR1 reads SGHTA; CDR2 reads FQGNSA. V gave up 9 bases and J gave up 2 bases, with 16 bases separating them. For the CDR3, the DNA is TGTGCCAGAGAAACCCCGATGATTAACACTGAAGCTTTCTTT. As protein: CARETPMINTEAFF.

This chain links TRBV7-9 with TRBJ2-1, with D unclear. The V gene lost 9 bases and the J gene lost 2 bases, with 14 bases spanning the gap. The CDR3 sequence is 14 residues long. The germline CDR1 and CDR2 sequences are SEHNR and FQNEAQ (reference sequence). The CDR3 protein is CASSPVVPYNEQFF. CDR3 nucleotide sequence: TGTGCCAGTTCCCCCGTAGTTCCCTACAATGAGCAGTTCTTC.

The V and J genes are TRBV6-4 and TRBJ2-2, with TRBD2 matching over 7 bases. CDR3 length equals 14 residues. The germline gives CDR1 MRHNA, CDR2 SNTAGT. V shed 3 bases and J 8 bases; nucleotides not matched to a gene: 6. The CDR3 DNA sequence: TGTGCCAGCAGTGAAGGCGCGGGAGCGGGGGAGCTGTTTTTT. This encodes CASSEGAGAGELFF.

The chain employs TRBV5-1 and TRBJ2-1, with 8 bases aligning to TRBD2. This CDR3 contains 16 residues. Germline V gives CDR1 SGHRS, CDR2 YFSETQ. The V and J ends lost 0 bases and 4 bases, in that order; junction bases with no gene match: 6. The CDR3 DNA reads TGCGCCAGCAGCTTGGAAACTAGCGGAGTTTACAATGAGCAGTTCTTC. Protein product: CASSLETSGVYNEQFF.

This chain joins TRBV28 and TRBJ2-1, with D unclear. The V gene's germline CDR1 is MDHEN and CDR2 SYDVKM. This CDR3 is 13 amino acids long. The ends were cut back, 2 bases at V and 6 bases at J, with 8 bases in the middle. The CDR3 spells CASSLIPGNEQFF. As DNA, the CDR3 is TGTGCCAGCAGTTTAATCCCCGGCAATGAGCAGTTCTTC.

The CDR3 loop is CASSFGIPPASTDTQYF. CDR3 sequence (DNA): TGTGCCAGCAGTTTCGGGATCCCGCCCGCTAGCACAGATACGCAGTATTTT. The chain has TRBV27 and TRBJ2-3, with D tentatively TRBD2 (5 bases). V was shortened by 3 bases and J by 0 bases, with 16 bases between the two germline ends. This CDR3 is built from 17 residues. The germline gives CDR1 MNHEY, CDR2 SMNVEV (reference sequence).

The table lists this clone with a count of one. V usage is TRBV7-9 and J usage is TRBJ2-2; TRBD1 agrees at 7 bases. Germline V CDR1 and CDR2: SEHNR, FQNEAQ (reference sequence). The CDR3 extends over 15 amino acids. The V segment lost 5 bases and the J segment 6 bases; nucleotides outside the gene matches: 9. CDR3 amino acids: CASSPDPTGAGELFF. Written as DNA, the CDR3 is TGTGCCAGCAGCCCAGATCCCACAGGGGCCGGGGAGCTGTTTTTT.

The chain carries TRBV5-6 and TRBJ2-1; D is perhaps TRBD2 (5 bases). The CDR3 consists of 14 residues. Germline V lookup: CDR1 SGHDT, CDR2 YYEEEE. Trimming stripped 5 bases from V and 0 bases from J, with 9 bases between. The CDR3: CASSRGSSYNEQFF. The CDR3 region has the DNA TGTGCCAGCAGTCGGGGAAGCTCCTACAATGAGCAGTTCTTC.

As to this clone: At one of its ends the junction is not consistent with the germline gene, which may arise from a read error. This rearrangement joins TRBV4-1 to TRBJ2-7, with 8 bases that match TRBD2. Germline CDR1 and CDR2: MGHRA and YSYEKL. The CDR3 contains 14 residues. The CDR3 DNA follows: TGCGCCAGCAGCCAAGTTGTAGTGGGACTAGGCGTTAACTTC. This sequence encodes CASSQVVVGLGVNF.

The chain carries TRBV6-1 and TRBJ2-7; 9 bases line up with TRBD2. The CDR3 runs to 15 residues. The V gene end was trimmed by 5 bases and the J gene end by 3 bases; junction bases not matched to a gene: 8. Germline V lookup: CDR1 MNHNS, CDR2 SASEGT. CDR3 sequence reads: CASSRPGLALYEQYF. Written as DNA, the CDR3 is TGTGCCAGCAGTCGTCCCGGACTAGCGCTCTACGAGCAGTACTTC.

For this clone: Other DNA sequences in this specimen translate into the identical CDR3. The genes are TRBV27 and TRBJ2-7; perhaps TRBD2 as D (5 bases). Trimming took 3 bases from V and 0 from J, leaving 9 bases between them. The germline V gene encodes CDR1 MNHEY and CDR2 SMNVEV (reference sequence). CDR3 length equals 14 residues. CDR3 coding DNA: TGTGCCAGCAGTTTGAGGGCGGGCTCCTACGAGCAGTACTTC. As protein: CASSLRAGSYEQYF.

The CDR3 protein is CASSLVGGYSYNEQFF. The CDR3 DNA reads TGCGCCAGCAGCTTGGTGGGGGGATATTCCTACAATGAGCAGTTCTTC. This chain joins TRBV5-1 and TRBJ2-1, with D tentatively TRBD2 (6 bases). CDR3 length: 16 residues. V was clipped by 0 bases and J by 1 base, with 11 bases between them. Germline V lookup: CDR1 SGHRS, CDR2 YFSETQ.

This clone appeared a single time. CDR3 loop: CASSQEYGTMVPGELFF. In nucleotides, the CDR3 is TGCGCCAGCAGCCAAGAATATGGGACCATGGTACCCGGGGAGCTGTTTTTT. The V gene is TRBV4-3, the J gene TRBJ2-2; the D gene could be TRBD1 or TRBD2 (5 bases each). The CDR3 extends over 17 amino acids. The V end lost 0 bases, the J end lost 6 bases, and 17 bases lay between the germline ends. CDR1 and CDR2 (germline): LGHNA, YSLEER.

The chain uses TRBV4-1 and TRBJ2-4; D tentatively reads TRBD1 or TRBD2 (5 bases each). V lost 4 bases and J lost 1, with 8 bases in between. This CDR3 is built from 14 residues. Germline V gene sequence: CDR1 MGHRA, CDR2 YSYEKL. The DNA of the CDR3 is TGCGCCAGCAGCCTCGGGGCCGCCAAAAACATTCAGTACTTC. Protein product: CASSLGAAKNIQYF.

This rearrangement joins TRBV11-2 to TRBJ2-7, with TRBD1 matching 7 bases. The CDR3 loop spans 17 amino acids. Per germline, CDR1 SGHAT and CDR2 FQNNGV. V dropped 3 bases and J dropped 6; count of bases not matched to a gene: 17. The CDR3 DNA follows: TGTGCCAGCAGCTTGCGGAGACAGGGACGGGCGCTGAGCGAGCAGTACTTC. Translated: CASSLRRQGRALSEQYF.

This rearrangement joins TRBV12-5 to TRBJ2-2; 9 bases line up with TRBD1. The CDR3 has 18 residues. Germline CDR1 and CDR2: LGHNT and FRNRAP. V was pared by 0 bases and J by 6 bases, with 11 bases of the junction left unmatched. The CDR3 sequence: CASGLVVLGDRAPGELFF. CDR3 nucleotides: TGTGCTAGTGGTTTGGTAGTGCTCGGGGACAGGGCCCCCGGGGAGCTGTTTTTT.

This clone was seen a handful of times. This specimen includes other DNA sequences encoding the same CDR3. V usage is TRBV27 and J usage is TRBJ2-1, with D perhaps TRBD1 (5 bases). Germline assignment: CDR1 MNHEY and CDR2 SMNVEV (reference sequence). The CDR3 runs to 14 residues. Trimming shortened V by 2 bases and J by 2 bases, and 7 bases separated the two germline ends. CDR3 nucleotide sequence: TGTGCCAGCAGTTTACAGGGCCCCTACAATGAGCAGTTCTTC. This gives the protein CASSLQGPYNEQFF.

On this clone: The sample carries other DNA sequences with the same CDR3. CDR3 loop: CASSFGTASNQPQHF. The CDR3 nucleotides read TGTGCCAGCAGCTTCGGGACGGCTAGCAATCAGCCCCAGCATTTT. This chain links TRBV28 with TRBJ1-5; D may be TRBD1 (5 bases). Trimming stripped 6 bases from V and 0 bases from J, with 12 bases between. Germline-derived CDR1 and CDR2 are MDHEN and SYDVKM. The CDR3 runs 15 residues. The full variable domain, its missing parts supplied by reference TRBV28 and TRBJ1-5, is DVKVTQSSRYLVKRTGEKVFLECVQDMDHENMFWYRQDPGLGLRLIYFSYDVKMKEKGDIPEGYSVSREKKERFSLILESASTNQTSMYLCASSFGTASNQPQHFGDGTRLSIL.

This chain joins TRBV10-2 and TRBJ2-1; D tentatively fits TRBD1 or TRBD2 (5 bases each). Per the germline V gene, CDR1 is WSHSY and CDR2 is SAAADI. The CDR3 is 16 residues long. Trimming stripped 3 bases from V and 6 bases from J, with 18 bases between. The CDR3 protein is CASSDPGPEEGNEQFF. Written as DNA, the CDR3 is TGCGCCAGCAGTGACCCGGGACCCGAAGAGGGCAATGAGCAGTTCTTC.

The table lists this clone with a count of one. This chain uses TRBV7-9 with TRBJ2-5, with a tentative D call TRBD1 (5 bases). This CDR3 is built from 13 residues. The germline gives CDR1 SEHNR, CDR2 FQNEAQ (reference sequence). V lost 5 bases, J lost 3 bases, and 10 bases lay in between. As DNA, the CDR3 is TGTGCCAGCAGCGACGACAGAGAAGAGACCCAGTACTTC. Translation gives CASSDDREETQYF.

The J gene is TRBJ1-2, the V gene TRBV4-1, with D uncertain. The germline V gene has CDR1 MGHRA and CDR2 YSYEKL. The CDR3 is 13 residues long. Trimming pared 1 base from V and 0 bases from J, leaving 3 bases between. The CDR3 nucleotides read TGCGCCAGCAGCCAAGTAGCTAACTATGGCTACACCTTC. Its translation is CASSQVANYGYTF.